This TCR beta chain was obtained from a study of blood T cell repertoires in COVID-19 (TCRdb year 2020). The study in broad terms: The collaborator samples originated in the United States, Italy and Spain and spanned the acute and convalescent phases of COVID-19. The dataset comprised deeply sampled blood TCRbeta repertoires from subjects exposed to, actively infected with, or recovered from COVID-19. Samples were obtained from the ongoing ImmuneRACE study (first 160 participants) and from over 1,000 subjects provided by 6 global collaborators. The prospective study material was composed of cDNA or gDNA derived from T cells, B-cell-depleted T cells, or PBMCs. A de-identified subject ID, COVID-19 status, age in years and sex were almost always included in the sample metadata. HLA class I and class II types, where available, came from metadata supplied by the sample provider rather than from assay-based typing. The repertoires were released in a freely available public database intended as a resource for research on the immune response to SARS-CoV-2. Overall results and qualifications from the work: The amount of clinical and demographic metadata varied by source and participant and was provided uncurated.

As concerns this clone: Its recognized antigen is unknown. There are no base qualities to consult, and no much larger clone falls within one base.

The V and J ends are trimmed by 0 bases and 10 bases, leaving 19 bases between them. The germline V gene encodes CDR1 SGHNT and CDR2 YYREEE (reference sequence). The CDR3 spans 15 residues, from the cysteine through the phenylalanine. Kept here is only the CDR3 DNA, which spans 45 bases and is read in frame from base 1. Each collaborating institution followed its own protocols to collect whole blood in K2EDTA tubes. Collaborator samples were shipped for TCRbeta analysis as frozen whole blood, isolated PBMCs, or DNA extracted from either sample type. The immunoSEQ Assay, a bias-controlled multiplex PCR, was used to amplify TCRbeta CDR3 regions from genomic DNA. On the study's bioinformatics: Within the assay, amplification of reference gene primers was used to estimate how many nucleated cells each sample contained. Sequence reads were collapsed and filtered to measure the absolute abundance of every unique TCRbeta CDR3 rearrangement. Productive Simpson clonality was computed per sample as the square root of Simpson's diversity index over productive rearrangements. Sourced from immuneACCESS, this table was stored by TCRdb with only in-frame sequences that have V and J called. A share of the clones is absent; for the studies checked, an unresolved V gene accounts for under half, and the remainder has no known explanation. From that table come the V and J calls and clone size; the DNA was used to work out D and trimming. The sample records about 200,000 clones, around 84% of which are singletons. Of the sample, 4% to 5% falls within the top ten clones.

The TCR was taken from a woman of 80 years or more with acute or convalescent COVID-19. What was sequenced was peripheral blood. The rearrangement combines TRBV5-4 with TRBJ1-1; TRBD1 is possibly the D segment (6 matching bases). Here is the DNA: TGTGCCAGCAGCTTGGGTGTTGGGGGGGGCAACGGAGCTTTCTTT. It codes for CASSLGVGGGNGAFF.